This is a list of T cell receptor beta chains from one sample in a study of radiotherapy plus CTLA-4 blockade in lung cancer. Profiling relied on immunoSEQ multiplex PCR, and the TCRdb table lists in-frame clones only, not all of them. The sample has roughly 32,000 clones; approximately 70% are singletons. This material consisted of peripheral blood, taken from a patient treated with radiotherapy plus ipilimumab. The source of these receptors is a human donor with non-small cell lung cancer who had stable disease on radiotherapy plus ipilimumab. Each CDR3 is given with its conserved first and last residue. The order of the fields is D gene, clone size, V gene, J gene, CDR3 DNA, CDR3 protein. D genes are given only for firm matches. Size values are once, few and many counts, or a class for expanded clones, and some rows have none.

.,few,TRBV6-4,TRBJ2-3,TGTGCCAGCAGTGAAGGTCGGGGAGATACGCAGTATTTT,CASSEGRGDTQYF
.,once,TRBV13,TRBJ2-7,TGTGCCAGCAGCTCCCTGAGGTCCGTCGCGCAGTACTTC,CASSSLRSVAQYF
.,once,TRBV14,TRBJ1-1,TGTGCCAGCAGCCAAGTATTGAACACTGAAGCTTTCTTT,CASSQVLNTEAFF
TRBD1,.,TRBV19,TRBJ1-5,TGTGCCAGTAGTATAGATCTAGCGGACAGGATAAGTCAGCCCCAGCATTTT,CASSIDLADRISQPQHF
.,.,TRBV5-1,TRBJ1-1,TGCGCCAGCAGCCCTACGCGGGGAGGGAACACTGAAGCTTTCTTT,CASSPTRGGNTEAFF
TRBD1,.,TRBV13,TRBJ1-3,TGTGCCAGCAGCGACCGGACAGGGTCCTCTGGAAACACCATATATTTT,CASSDRTGSSGNTIYF
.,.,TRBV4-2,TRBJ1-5,TGTGCCAGCAGCCAAGATGTCGGGATAGGTCAGCCCCAGCATTTT,CASSQDVGIGQPQHF
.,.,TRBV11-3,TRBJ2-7,TGTGCCAGCAGCTCTCAGGGAAGGGATACGTACTTC,CASSSQGRDTYF
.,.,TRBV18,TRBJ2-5,TGTGCCAGCTCACCGGGACAACCCCAAGAGACCCAGTACTTC,CASSPGQPQETQYF
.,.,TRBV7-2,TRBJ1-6,TGTGCCAGCAGCCCGGACAGAAATAATTCACCCCTCCACTTT,CASSPDRNNSPLHF
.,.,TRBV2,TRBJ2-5,TGTGCCAGCAGTGTGAAGGCAATACAAGAGACCCAGTACTTC,CASSVKAIQETQYF
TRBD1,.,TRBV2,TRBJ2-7,TGTGCCAGCAGGGATATGGGACAGGGACCCTCCTACGAGCAGTACTTC,CASRDMGQGPSYEQYF
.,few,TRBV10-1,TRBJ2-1,TGCGCCAGCAGTGGAGCCAGCTCCTACAATGAGCAGTTCTTC,CASSGASSYNEQFF
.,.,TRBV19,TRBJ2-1,TGTGCCAGTAGTATAGGTACCCCCTCCGGAACAAACAATGAGCAGTTCTTC,CASSIGTPSGTNNEQFF
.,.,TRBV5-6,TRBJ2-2,TGTGCCAGCAGCTTGTTGGGCGGGGCGAACACCGGGGAGCTGTTTTTT,CASSLLGGANTGELFF
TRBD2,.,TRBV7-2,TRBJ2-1,TGTGCCAGCACTCCGGGGGGGAGCTACAATGAGCAGTTCTTC,CASTPGGSYNEQFF
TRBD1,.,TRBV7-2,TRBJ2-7,TGTGCCAGCAGCACGTCCGGGACAGGCAATTCTCGGCAGTACTTC,CASSTSGTGNSRQYF
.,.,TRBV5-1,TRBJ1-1,TGCGCCAGCAGCTTGTGGGGGCGGGGAGGGAACACTGAAGCTTTCTTT,CASSLWGRGGNTEAFF
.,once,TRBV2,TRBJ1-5,TGTGCCAGCAGTGAGGAGGGGCCCCAAATGTCGCCCCAGCATTTT,CASSEEGPQMSPQHF
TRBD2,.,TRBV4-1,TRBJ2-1,TGCGCCAGCAGAAACCGTCTTGGGACTAGCGGAACAAATGAGCAGTTCTTC,CASRNRLGTSGTNEQFF
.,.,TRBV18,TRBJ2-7,TGTGCCAGCTCCCTCCATTCGGTCGAGCAGTACTTC,CASSLHSVEQYF
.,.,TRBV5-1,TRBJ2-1,TGCGCCAGCAGCTTGGAGGGGGTCAATGAGCAGTTCTTC,CASSLEGVNEQFF
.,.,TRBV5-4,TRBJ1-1,TGTGCCAGCAGGGGGGGATTCATGAACACTGAAGCTTTCTTT,CASRGGFMNTEAFF
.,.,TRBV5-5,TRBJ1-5,TGTGCCAGCACCACCTACGGGGGCAATCAGCCCCAGCATTTT,CASTTYGGNQPQHF
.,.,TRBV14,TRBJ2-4,TGTGCCAGCAGCCAAACGGCAAACATTCAGTACTTC,CASSQTANIQYF
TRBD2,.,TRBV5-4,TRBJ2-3,TGTGCCAGCAGCCATGGACTAGCGGGATTAGATACGCAGTATTTT,CASSHGLAGLDTQYF
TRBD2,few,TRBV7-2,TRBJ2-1,TGTGCCAGCAGCTTATTGGGACTAGCGGCCAATGAGCAGTTCTTC,CASSLLGLAANEQFF